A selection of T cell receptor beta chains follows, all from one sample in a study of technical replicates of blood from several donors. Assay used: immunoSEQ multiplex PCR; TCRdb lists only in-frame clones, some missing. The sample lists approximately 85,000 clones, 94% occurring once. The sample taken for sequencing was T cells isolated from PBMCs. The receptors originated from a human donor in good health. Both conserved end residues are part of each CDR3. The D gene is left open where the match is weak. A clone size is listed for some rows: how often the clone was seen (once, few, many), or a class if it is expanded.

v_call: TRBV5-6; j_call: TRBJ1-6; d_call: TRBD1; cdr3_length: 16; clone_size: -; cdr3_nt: TGTGCCAGCAGCGAAATGACAGGGGGATTTTATTCACCCCTCCACTTT; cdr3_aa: CASSEMTGGFYSPLHF
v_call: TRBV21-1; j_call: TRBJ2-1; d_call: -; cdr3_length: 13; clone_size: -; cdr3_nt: TGTGCCAGCAGCGGGAGGGCATACAATGAGCAGTTCTTC; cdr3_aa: CASSGRAYNEQFF
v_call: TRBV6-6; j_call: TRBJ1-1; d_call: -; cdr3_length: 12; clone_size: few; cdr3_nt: TGTGCCAGCCGGTTGGTGGACACTGAAGCTTTCTTT; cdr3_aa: CASRLVDTEAFF
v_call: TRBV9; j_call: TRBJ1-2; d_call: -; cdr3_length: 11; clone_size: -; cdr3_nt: TGTGCCAGCAGCGTAGGGCCAAGCTACACCTTC; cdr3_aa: CASSVGPSYTF
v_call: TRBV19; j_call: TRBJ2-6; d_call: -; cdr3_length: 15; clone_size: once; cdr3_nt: TGTGCCAGTAGTATCGGGGGCTCTGGGGCCAACGTCCTGACTTTC; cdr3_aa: CASSIGGSGANVLTF
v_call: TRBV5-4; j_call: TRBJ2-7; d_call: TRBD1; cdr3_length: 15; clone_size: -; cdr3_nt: TGTGCCAGCAGCCTCCGGGACAGGAGCTCCTACGAGCAGTACTTC; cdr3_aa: CASSLRDRSSYEQYF
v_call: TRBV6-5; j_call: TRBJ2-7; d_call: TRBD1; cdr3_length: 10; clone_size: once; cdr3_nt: TGTGCCAGCAGCTCGGACAGGGAGTACTTC; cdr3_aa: CASSSDREYF
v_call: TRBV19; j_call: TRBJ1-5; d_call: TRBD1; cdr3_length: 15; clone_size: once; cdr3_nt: TGTGCCAGTAGTACCCTCCTGACAGGGAATCAGCCCCAGCATTTT; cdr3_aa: CASSTLLTGNQPQHF
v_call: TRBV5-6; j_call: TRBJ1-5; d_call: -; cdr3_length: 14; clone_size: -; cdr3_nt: TGTGCCAGCAGCCCAGGTATGGGCAATCAGCCCCAGCATTTT; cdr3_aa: CASSPGMGNQPQHF
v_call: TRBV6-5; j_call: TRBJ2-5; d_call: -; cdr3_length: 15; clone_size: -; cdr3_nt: TGTGCCAGCAGGATGCAGGGGCCCTCCCAAGAGACCCAGTACTTC; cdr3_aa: CASRMQGPSQETQYF
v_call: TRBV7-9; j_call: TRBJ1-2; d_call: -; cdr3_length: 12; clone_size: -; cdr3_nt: TGTGCCAGCAGCTTCTCCTCGAGTGGCTACACCTTC; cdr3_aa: CASSFSSSGYTF
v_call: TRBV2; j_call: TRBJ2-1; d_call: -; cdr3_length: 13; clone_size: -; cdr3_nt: TGTGCCAGCAGTGAATGGCGGGGAGTTGAGCAGTTCTTC; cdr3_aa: CASSEWRGVEQFF
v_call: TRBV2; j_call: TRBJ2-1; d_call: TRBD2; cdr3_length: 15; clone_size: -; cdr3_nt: TGTGCCAGCAGCGGGACTAGCGGGATGCTCAATGAGCAGTTCTTC; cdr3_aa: CASSGTSGMLNEQFF
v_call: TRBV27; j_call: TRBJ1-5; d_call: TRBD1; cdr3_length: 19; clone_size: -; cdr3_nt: TGTGCCAGCAGTTTATCGTCGGATTTCCGGGACAGTCGAAATCAGCCCCAGCATTTT; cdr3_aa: CASSLSSDFRDSRNQPQHF
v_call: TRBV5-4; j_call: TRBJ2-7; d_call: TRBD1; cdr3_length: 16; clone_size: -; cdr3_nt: TGTGCCAGCAGCTTGAGTCCGGGACAGGGTTCCTACGAGCAGTACTTC; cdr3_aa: CASSLSPGQGSYEQYF
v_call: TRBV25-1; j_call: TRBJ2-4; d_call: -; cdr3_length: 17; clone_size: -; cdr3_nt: TGTGCCAGCAGTGGCCTCTATAGTTTCCCAGCCAAAAACATTCAGTACTTC; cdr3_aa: CASSGLYSFPAKNIQYF
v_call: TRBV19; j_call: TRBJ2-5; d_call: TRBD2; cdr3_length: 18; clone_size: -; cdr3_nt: TGTGCCAGTAGCGAATCAATCCTAGCGGGGGGGCCTCATGAGACCCAGTACTTC; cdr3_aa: CASSESILAGGPHETQYF
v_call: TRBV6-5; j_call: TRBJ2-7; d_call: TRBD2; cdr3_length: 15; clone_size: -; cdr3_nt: TGTGCCAGCAGTTACGGGACTAGCGGGGGGGGCGAGCAGTACTTC; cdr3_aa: CASSYGTSGGGEQYF
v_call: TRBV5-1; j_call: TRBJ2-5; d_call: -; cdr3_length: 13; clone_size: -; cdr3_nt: TGCGCCAGCAGCCTCAGGGTGGAAGAGACCCAGTACTTC; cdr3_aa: CASSLRVEETQYF
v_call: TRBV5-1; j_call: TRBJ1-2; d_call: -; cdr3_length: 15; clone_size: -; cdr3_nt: TGCGCCAGCAGCCCCGCGGTGTTGGTAGGTCCCGGCTACACCTTC; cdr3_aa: CASSPAVLVGPGYTF
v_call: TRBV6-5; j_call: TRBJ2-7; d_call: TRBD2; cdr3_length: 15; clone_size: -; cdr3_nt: TGTGCCAGCAGCCACTCCCTTAGCGGGGCGTACGAGCAGTACTTC; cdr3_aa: CASSHSLSGAYEQYF
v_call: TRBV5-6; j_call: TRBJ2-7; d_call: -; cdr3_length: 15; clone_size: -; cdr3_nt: TGTGCCAGCAGCTTGTTGCTGGGCAGTTACTACGAGCAGTACTTC; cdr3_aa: CASSLLLGSYYEQYF
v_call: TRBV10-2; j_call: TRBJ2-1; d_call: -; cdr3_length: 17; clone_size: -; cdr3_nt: TGCGCCAGCTCCGACGGTCCGACCGGGCGGGACTACAATGAGCAGTTCTTC; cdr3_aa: CASSDGPTGRDYNEQFF
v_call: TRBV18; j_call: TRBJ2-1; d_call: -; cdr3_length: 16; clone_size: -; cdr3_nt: TGTGCCAGCTCACCACCTTATACTAGTGTCCACAATGAGCAGTTCTTC; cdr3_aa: CASSPPYTSVHNEQFF
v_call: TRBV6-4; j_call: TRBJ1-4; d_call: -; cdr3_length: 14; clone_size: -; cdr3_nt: TGTGCCAGCACCCACAATGCAACTAATGAAAAACTGTTTTTT; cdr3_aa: CASTHNATNEKLFF
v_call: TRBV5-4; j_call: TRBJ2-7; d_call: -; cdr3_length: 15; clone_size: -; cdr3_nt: TGTGCCAGCAGCTCCATGGGCCTTAGCTCCTACGAGCAGTACTTC; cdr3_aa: CASSSMGLSSYEQYF
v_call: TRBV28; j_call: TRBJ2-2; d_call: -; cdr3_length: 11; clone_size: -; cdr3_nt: TGTGCCAGCAGTTTAAAAACAGAGCTGTTTTTT; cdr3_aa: CASSLKTELFF
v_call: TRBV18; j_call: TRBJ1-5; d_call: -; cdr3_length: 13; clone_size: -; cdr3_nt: TGTGCCAGCTCAACCAGACAGAATCAGCCCCAGCATTTT; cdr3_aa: CASSTRQNQPQHF
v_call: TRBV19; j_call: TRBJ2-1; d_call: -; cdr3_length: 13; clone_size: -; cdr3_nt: TGTGCCAGTAATGGCAGACTACACAATGAGCAGTTCTTC; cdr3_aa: CASNGRLHNEQFF
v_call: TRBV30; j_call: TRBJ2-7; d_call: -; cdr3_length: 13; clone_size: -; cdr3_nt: TGTGCCTGGAGTACGGGACAAGCCTACGAGCAGTACTTC; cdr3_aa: CAWSTGQAYEQYF
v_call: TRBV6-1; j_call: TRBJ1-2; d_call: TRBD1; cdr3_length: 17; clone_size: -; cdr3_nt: TGTGCCAGCAGTGAAGCGGGGACAGGGGCCCTGGTCTATGGCTACACCTTC; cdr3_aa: CASSEAGTGALVYGYTF
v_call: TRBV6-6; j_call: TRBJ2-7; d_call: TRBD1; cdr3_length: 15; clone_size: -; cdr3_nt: TGTGCCAGCAGTAGACCGGGACAGGGGTTCTACGAGCAGTACTTC; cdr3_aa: CASSRPGQGFYEQYF
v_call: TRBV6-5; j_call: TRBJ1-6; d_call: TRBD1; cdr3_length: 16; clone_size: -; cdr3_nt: TGTGCCAGCAGTTACCGAACCGGGACAGGGAGGTCACCCCTCCACTTT; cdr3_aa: CASSYRTGTGRSPLHF
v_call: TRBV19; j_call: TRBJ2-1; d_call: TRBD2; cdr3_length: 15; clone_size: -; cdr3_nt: TGTGCCAGTAGTCCCAGGACTAGCTTCTATAATGAGCAGTTCTTC; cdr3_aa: CASSPRTSFYNEQFF
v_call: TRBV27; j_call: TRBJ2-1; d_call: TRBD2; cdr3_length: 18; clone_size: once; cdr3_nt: TGTGCCAGCTTTAGCGGGGCAGGGCTTTTGAGCTCCTACAATGAGCAGTTCTTC; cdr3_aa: CASFSGAGLLSSYNEQFF
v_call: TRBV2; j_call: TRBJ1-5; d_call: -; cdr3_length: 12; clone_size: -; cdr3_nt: TGTGCCAGCAGTGAAGCGCGGGGGCCCCAGCATTTT; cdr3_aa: CASSEARGPQHF
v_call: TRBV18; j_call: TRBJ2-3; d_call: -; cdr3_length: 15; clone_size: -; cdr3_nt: TGTGCCAGCTCACCACTTTTCCAGGGCACAGATACGCAGTATTTT; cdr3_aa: CASSPLFQGTDTQYF
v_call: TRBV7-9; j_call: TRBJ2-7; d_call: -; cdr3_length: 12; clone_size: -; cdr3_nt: TGTGCCAGCAGCTCCGCGGACTACGAGCAGTACTTC; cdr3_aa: CASSSADYEQYF
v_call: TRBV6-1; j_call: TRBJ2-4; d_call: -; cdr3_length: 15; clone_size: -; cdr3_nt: TGTGCCAGCAGTGTATACAGCGGGACATGGAACATTCAGTACTTC; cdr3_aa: CASSVYSGTWNIQYF
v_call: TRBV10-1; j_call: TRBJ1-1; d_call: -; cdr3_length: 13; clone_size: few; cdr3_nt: TGCGCCAGCAGTGAGTCGACCAGGACTGAAGCTTTCTTT; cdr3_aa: CASSESTRTEAFF
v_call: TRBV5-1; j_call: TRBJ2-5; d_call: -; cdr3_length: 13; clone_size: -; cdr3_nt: TGCGCCAGCAGCCCGGGGACAAGAGAGACCCAGTACTTC; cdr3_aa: CASSPGTRETQYF
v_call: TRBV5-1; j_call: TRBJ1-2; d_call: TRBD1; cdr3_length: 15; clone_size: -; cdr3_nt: TGCGCCAGCAGCTCGGAAACCGGGACAGGCGGACGCTACACCTTC; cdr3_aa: CASSSETGTGGRYTF
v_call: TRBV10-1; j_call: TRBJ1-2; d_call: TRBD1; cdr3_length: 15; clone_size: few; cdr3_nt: TGCGCCAGCAGCCCCGGGACAGGGATTAACTATGGCTACACCTTC; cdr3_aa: CASSPGTGINYGYTF
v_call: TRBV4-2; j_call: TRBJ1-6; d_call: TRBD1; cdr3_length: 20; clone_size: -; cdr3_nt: TGTGCCAGCAGCCCTAATTGGGACAGTACTAGGAGCTCCTATAATTCACCCCTCCACTTT; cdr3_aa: CASSPNWDSTRSSYNSPLHF
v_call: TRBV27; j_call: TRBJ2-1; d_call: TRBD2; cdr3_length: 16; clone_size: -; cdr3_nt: TGTGCCAGCAGGAGGGGTAGCGGGAGTCCATACAATGAGCAGTTCTTC; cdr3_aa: CASRRGSGSPYNEQFF
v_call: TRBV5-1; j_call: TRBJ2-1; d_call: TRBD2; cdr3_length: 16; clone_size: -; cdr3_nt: TGCGCCAGCAGCTTGGAGGCTAGCGGGAGTGTCAATGAGCAGTTCTTC; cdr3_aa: CASSLEASGSVNEQFF
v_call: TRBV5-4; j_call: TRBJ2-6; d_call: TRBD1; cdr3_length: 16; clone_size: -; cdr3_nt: TGTGCCTGTGGCACAGGGGGTTTCCCTGGGGCCAACGTCCTGACTTTC; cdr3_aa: CACGTGGFPGANVLTF
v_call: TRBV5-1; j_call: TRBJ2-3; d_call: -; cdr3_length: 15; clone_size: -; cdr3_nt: TGCGCCAGCAGCTTGGGGAACGGAGACACAGATACGCAGTATTTT; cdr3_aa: CASSLGNGDTDTQYF
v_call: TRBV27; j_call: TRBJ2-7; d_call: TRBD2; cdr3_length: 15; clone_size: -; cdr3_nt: TGTGCCAGCAGAAGACCTGGGATAGCGGGAGGCGAGCAGTACTTC; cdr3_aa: CASRRPGIAGGEQYF
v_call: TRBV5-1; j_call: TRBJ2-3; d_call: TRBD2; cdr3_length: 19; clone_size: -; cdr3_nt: TGCGCCAGCAGCTTTGGACTAGCGGGAGGTAAAACTAGCACAGATACGCAGTATTTT; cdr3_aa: CASSFGLAGGKTSTDTQYF
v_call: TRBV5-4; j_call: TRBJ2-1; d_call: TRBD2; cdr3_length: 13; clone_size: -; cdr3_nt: TGTGCCAGCTCTCGGGAGGGCCGTGATGAGCAGTTCTTC; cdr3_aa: CASSREGRDEQFF
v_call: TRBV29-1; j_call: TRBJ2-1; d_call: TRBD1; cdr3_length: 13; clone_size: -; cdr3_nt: TGCAGTGGACAGGGTGGGGTGGGAAATGAGCAGTTCTTC; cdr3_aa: CSGQGGVGNEQFF